The following is a T cell receptor (beta chain) sequence with its context. The data derive from a study of shared clonotypes between healthy human individuals. V was cut by 0 bases and J by 7 bases, with 13 bases left in between. The CDR3 length is 15 residues. Germline V gives CDR1 SGHRS, CDR2 YFSETQ. Sequenced by immunoSEQ multiplex PCR; TCRdb stores in-frame clones only, minus some. This sample yields about 2.4 million clones, of which roughly 92% are seen a single time; under 0.15% belongs to the top ten. The V call is TRBV5-1, the J call TRBJ1-4; a possible D gene is TRBD1 (5 bases). This clonotype was sampled from a man younger than 35 in good health. The sequenced sample was naive CD4+ T cells sorted from blood. The subset here: CD45RA+ positively selected. Here the CDR3 reads CASSLGTLRGEKLFF. The CDR3 nucleotides read TGCGCCAGCAGCTTGGGAACCTTAAGGGGTGAAAAACTGTTTTTT.